One and the same sample provided the 25 T cell receptor beta chains below, sequenced in a study of T cell responses to AZD1222 COVID-19 vaccine. Profiling relied on immunoSEQ multiplex PCR, and the TCRdb table lists in-frame clones only, not all of them. The table shows nearly 110,000 clones, with roughly 90% occurring only once. Source: peripheral blood, taken on day 0 of AZD1222 vaccination. These receptors were obtained from an adult in good health.

The chain joins TRBV5-1 to TRBJ2-1; TRBD2 matches 8 bases. Per the germline V gene, CDR1 is SGHRS and CDR2 is YFSETQ. The CDR3 has 15 residues. V lost 3 bases and J lost 0; bases outside the gene matches: 2. Here the CDR3 reads CASSSAGGSYNEQFF. The CDR3 region has the DNA TGCGCCAGCAGCTCCGCGGGGGGCTCCTACAATGAGCAGTTCTTC.

J is TRBJ2-5 and V is TRBV27; either TRBD1 or TRBD2 may supply D (5 bases each). V lost 4 bases, J lost 0 bases, and 18 bases lay in between. The CDR3 extends over 17 amino acids. The germline CDR1 and CDR2 sequences are MNHEY and SMNVEV (reference sequence). CDR3 nucleotide sequence: TGTGCCAGCAGTTCCCGGGACGGATCTCAGTACCAAGAGACCCAGTACTTC. It specifies CASSSRDGSQYQETQYF.

The J gene is TRBJ2-5, the V gene TRBV4-1; the D is unclear. Germline loops: CDR1 MGHRA, CDR2 YSYEKL. CDR3 length equals 15 residues. Trimming stripped 4 bases from V and 2 bases from J, with 14 bases between. As DNA, the CDR3 is TGCGCCAGCAGCCGCGTCCTAGGTGGGCAAGAGACCCAGTACTTC. Residues: CASSRVLGGQETQYF.

The CDR3 DNA is TGTGCTAGTGGTTTGAGCGGGGGTCAGCCCCAGCATTTT. Amino acid sequence: CASGLSGGQPQHF. The chain is built from TRBV12-5 and TRBJ1-5, with D possibly being TRBD1 (5 bases). Trimming took off 2 bases at V and 6 bases at J, with 8 bases between the two ends. The germline V gene has CDR1 LGHNT and CDR2 FRNRAP. This CDR3 has 13 residues. Variable domain in full (rest from reference TRBV12-5 and TRBJ1-5): DARVTQTPRHKVTEMGQEVTMRCQPILGHNTVFWYRQTMMQGLELLAYFRNRAPLDDSGMPKDRFSAEMPDATLATLKIQPSEPRDSAVYFCASGLSGGQPQHFGDGTRLSIL.

V gene TRBV4-1 combines with J gene TRBJ1-1; 7 bases map to TRBD1. There are 14 residues in the CDR3. In germline, CDR1 is MGHRA, CDR2 YSYEKL. Trimming removed 4 bases from V and 4 bases from J; junction bases left unmatched: 6. CDR3 in DNA: TGCGCCAGCAGCCTCTACAGGGGAGGCACTGAAGCTTTCTTT. Protein sequence: CASSLYRGGTEAFF.

V is TRBV2 and J is TRBJ2-7; either TRBD1 or TRBD2 may fit D (5 bases each). V was trimmed by 6 bases and J by 4 bases, leaving 10 bases between them. This CDR3 region has 12 residues. Germline CDR1 and CDR2: SNHLY and FYNNEI. This chain's CDR3 is CASSEGQYEQYF. The CDR3 bases are TGTGCCAGCAGCGAGGGGCAGTACGAGCAGTACTTC.

The table lists this clone with a few counts. This rearrangement joins TRBV7-2 to TRBJ2-1; TRBD1 matches at 8 bases. Trimming took 3 bases from V and 4 from J; bases not matched to a gene: 5. The CDR3 is 15 residues long. CDR1 is SGHTA and CDR2 is FQGNSA in the germline V gene. The CDR3 DNA follows: TGTGCCAGCAGCTTTACGGGACAGGCTTACAATGAGCAGTTCTTC. It yields the protein CASSFTGQAYNEQFF.

CDR3 residues: CASSQGARGNQPQHF. The CDR3 DNA sequence: TGCGCCAGCAGCCAAGGAGCCCGCGGCAATCAGCCCCAGCATTTT. The chain is built from TRBV4-1 and TRBJ1-5; no clear D gene. There are 15 residues in the CDR3. Germline assignment: CDR1 MGHRA and CDR2 YSYEKL. V lost 1 base, J lost 2 bases, and 9 bases lay in between.

This clone came up once. This sequence joins TRBV29-1 and TRBJ1-2, with D unresolved. Looked up from germline, CDR1 is SQVTM and CDR2 is ANQGSEA. V lost 7 bases to trimming and J lost 0 bases, with 9 bases between them. The CDR3 covers 12 residues. CDR3 nucleotide sequence: TGCAGCGCGGCAGACGCTAACTATGGCTACACCTTC. Its protein product is CSAADANYGYTF.

The chain employs TRBV19 and TRBJ2-3; D is perhaps TRBD1 (5 bases). The CDR3 length is 15 residues. The V end was cut by 7 bases, the J end by 8 bases, with 22 bases between. Germline V CDR1 and CDR2: LNHDA, SQIVND (reference sequence). The CDR3 protein is CASISTGRLGGTQYF. CDR3 DNA sequence: TGTGCCAGTATCAGTACAGGCCGGTTGGGTGGTACGCAGTATTTT.

The gene calls are TRBV28 and TRBJ1-2; TRBD1 might be the D (5 bases). CDR3 length: 14 amino acids. The germline V gene encodes CDR1 MDHEN and CDR2 SYDVKM. Trimming shortened V by 1 base and J by 5 bases, and 11 bases separated the two germline ends. The CDR3 reads CASSLSGFLYGYTF. In DNA form, the CDR3 reads TGTGCCAGCAGTTTATCAGGGTTTTTATATGGCTACACCTTC.

The genes are TRBV19 and TRBJ2-1; 8 bases map to TRBD1. The junction had 14 bases not matched to a gene; V was cut back by 7 bases and J by 9 bases. The CDR3 is made up of 15 amino acids. The germline gives CDR1 LNHDA, CDR2 SQIVND (reference sequence). The CDR3 bases are TGTGCCAGTAAAGTTCATGGACAGGGAATTGTTGAGCAGTTCTTC. Its translation is CASKVHGQGIVEQFF.

The rearrangement joins TRBV3-1 (or the pseudogene TRBV3-2) to TRBJ2-7; 8 positions agree with TRBD1. The CDR3 is 13 residues long. The trim removed 0 bases at V and 6 bases at J, leaving 1 base unmatched. Germline CDR1 LGHDT, CDR2 YNNKEL (reference sequence). The CDR3 DNA is TGTGCCAGCAGCCAAGATCAGGGGGCCGAGCAGTACTTC. Protein: CASSQDQGAEQYF.

CDR3 coding DNA: TGTGCCAGCAGTGAATTAGGCAGATCTAGCACAGATACGCAGTATTTT. Residues: CASSELGRSSTDTQYF. The chain is built from TRBV6-1 and TRBJ2-3, with D unclear. Looked up from germline, CDR1 is MNHNS and CDR2 is SASEGT. Trimming pared 2 bases from V and 0 bases from J, leaving 12 bases between. There are 16 residues in the CDR3.

This rearrangement joins TRBV6-6 to TRBJ1-3; D is undetermined. The CDR3 has 16 amino acids. CDR1 MNHNY and CDR2 SVGAGI come from the germline V gene (reference sequence). Trimming removed 8 bases at V and 4 bases at J, with 21 bases between. For the CDR3, the DNA is TGTGCCAGCGGCTTAAACAGCGAATCTCGAGGAAACACCATATATTTT. Translating it yields CASGLNSESRGNTIYF.

V gene TRBV11-2 combines with J gene TRBJ1-2; 10 nucleotides line up with TRBD1. The junction had 13 bases not matched to a gene; V was cut back by 4 bases and J by 8 bases. In germline, CDR1 is SGHAT, CDR2 FQNNGV. This CDR3 is 16 amino acids long. The CDR3 nucleotides read TGTGCCAGCAGCTCCACGATAGACAGGGGGCGGAAAGGCTACACCTTC. Amino acid sequence: CASSSTIDRGRKGYTF.

This chain links TRBV7-2 with TRBJ1-2; D may be TRBD1 (5 bases). The CDR3 covers 15 residues. The V gene's germline CDR1 is SGHTA and CDR2 FQGNSA. V was clipped by 7 bases and J by 4 bases, with 19 bases between them. The CDR3 reads CASNHGSQGAYGYTF. The CDR3 nucleotides are TGTGCCAGCAACCACGGGAGCCAGGGAGCCTATGGCTACACCTTC.

The chain combines TRBV3-1 (or the pseudogene TRBV3-2) with TRBJ2-7; TRBD2 matches 9 bases. The J segment lost 5 bases and the V segment lost 4 bases, leaving 12 bases of the junction unmatched. The CDR3 covers 16 residues. Germline V gene sequence: CDR1 LGHDT, CDR2 YNNKEL (reference sequence). The CDR3 loop is CASSPSGSGRRHEQYF. The CDR3 nucleotides read TGTGCCAGCAGCCCGTCCGGGAGCGGGAGGAGACACGAGCAGTACTTC.

V usage is TRBV9 and J usage is TRBJ1-1; no clear D gene. Germline V gene lookup returns CDR1 SGDLS and CDR2 YYNGEE. V was clipped by 0 bases and J by 1 base, with 13 bases between them. The CDR3 runs 16 residues. CDR3 residues: CASSVGSRVQNTEAFF. Written as DNA, the CDR3 is TGTGCCAGCAGCGTAGGAAGCCGGGTCCAGAACACTGAAGCTTTCTTT.

This clone was observed a single time. The CDR3 is CASSRTSGSSSTGELFF. In nucleotides, the CDR3 is TGTGCCAGCAGTCGGACTAGCGGGAGTTCTAGCACCGGGGAGCTGTTTTTT. The gene calls are TRBV3-1 (or the pseudogene TRBV3-2) and TRBJ2-2, with TRBD2 identical over 13 bases. J lost 4 bases, V lost 6 bases, and 8 bases had no gene match. This CDR3 has 17 amino acids. Germline V gene data show CDR1 as LGHDT and CDR2 as YNNKEL (reference sequence).

The rearrangement uses TRBV3-1 (or the pseudogene TRBV3-2) and TRBJ2-7; D gene ambiguous. Germline V gene data show CDR1 as LGHDT and CDR2 as YNNKEL (reference sequence). The germline V and J ends were trimmed by 2 bases and 7 bases, with 18 bases remaining between them. There are 15 residues in the CDR3. CDR3 in DNA: TGTGCCAGCAGCCAACGGACCTCCTCAGCTCGGGAGCAGTACTTC. Protein: CASSQRTSSAREQYF.

The CDR3: CASSFSDRQPQHF. The DNA for the CDR3 is TGTGCCAGCAGTTTTTCTGACAGGCAGCCCCAGCATTTT. This chain joins TRBV12-3 or TRBV12-4 and TRBJ1-5, with D perhaps matching TRBD1 (6 bases). The V gene lost 3 bases and the J gene lost 7 bases, with 10 bases spanning the gap. CDR3 size: 13 residues.

The gene calls are TRBV15 and TRBJ1-4, with D unresolved. V gave up 4 bases and J gave up 7 bases, with 13 bases separating them. CDR1 is LNHNV, CDR2 YYDKDF, per germline (reference sequence). The length of the CDR3 is 14 residues. CDR3 region: CATSTSRNREKLFF. The CDR3 coding sequence is TGTGCCACCAGCACCTCAAGGAATCGTGAAAAACTGTTTTTT.

The chain uses TRBV24-1 and TRBJ1-1, with D uncertain. Germline lookup yields CDR1 KGHDR and CDR2 SFDVKD. Trimming took off 7 bases at V and 2 bases at J, with 22 bases between the two ends. This CDR3 is 17 amino acids long. CDR3 in DNA: TGTGCCACCAGGCCACTCCCTCTTTGGGTAGGTAACACTGAAGCTTTCTTT. It yields the protein CATRPLPLWVGNTEAFF.

To note about this clone: Other DNA sequences in this sample translate to the same CDR3. V is TRBV18 and J is TRBJ1-1, with D perhaps TRBD1 (6 bases). The germline gives CDR1 KGHSH, CDR2 LQKENI. The CDR3 is made up of 14 amino acids. Trimming took off 2 bases at V and 1 base at J, with 8 bases between the two ends. CDR3 residues: CASSPAQGNTEAFF. The CDR3 DNA follows: TGTGCCAGCTCACCAGCACAGGGGAACACTGAAGCTTTCTTT.